This T cell receptor beta chain is from a study of blood T cell repertoires in COVID-19. Across the whole study: Samples taken during acute and convalescent COVID-19 were collected in the United States, Italy and Spain. T cells, B-cell-depleted T cells, or PBMCs provided the cDNA or gDNA that served as material.

In the authors' workflow: Amplification with reference gene primers provided the estimates of nucleated cell counts. The assay was immunoSEQ multiplex PCR, and TCRdb's table has in-frame clones only and misses some. V and J calls and clone size are those listed in that table; D and trimming were worked out from the DNA. The sample consists of around 67,000 clones, around 80% of them appearing once. The CDR3 covers 14 residues. Trimming pared 2 bases from V and 7 bases from J, leaving 12 bases between. Germline CDR1 and CDR2: WSHSY and SAAADI. The V and J genes are TRBV10-2 and TRBJ2-1, with D possibly being TRBD2 (7 bases). The sequenced sample was peripheral blood. The TCR comes from a human donor in a cohort sampled during active COVID-19. The CDR3 protein is CASSEVGGGNEQFF. The CDR3 nucleotides are TGCGCCAGCAGTGAGGTGGGAGGGGGGAATGAGCAGTTCTTC.